The 30 T cell receptor beta chains below come from one sample, sequenced in a study of shared clonotypes between healthy human individuals. Using immunoSEQ multiplex PCR, the repertoire was profiled, and TCRdb retains in-frame clones only, with some absent. The repertoire has about 960,000 clones, approximately 80% of them found once; the top ten carry roughly 1.5%. Sample: memory CD4+ T cells sorted from blood. Specified subset: CD45RA-negative fraction. These receptors were taken from a young man in good health.

The chain recombines TRBV6-1 with TRBJ2-7, with 8 bases aligning to TRBD2. V was pared by 4 bases and J by 4 bases, with 6 bases of the junction left unmatched. CDR3 length equals 14 residues. Looked up from germline, CDR1 is MNHNS and CDR2 is SASEGT. CDR3 DNA sequence: TGTGCCAGCAGTGGGTCGGGGGGGAGGTACGAGCAGTACTTC. Residues: CASSGSGGRYEQYF.

This clone was seen more than once but under ten times. This sequence joins TRBV19 and TRBJ1-5, with D unclear. Trimming took off 6 bases at V and 2 bases at J, with 11 bases between the two ends. This CDR3 is 14 amino acids long. CDR1 LNHDA and CDR2 SQIVND come from the germline V gene (reference sequence). In nucleotides, the CDR3 is TGTGCCAGTAGCGTGTTTGGGGGCAATCAGCCCCAGCATTTT. The encoded protein is CASSVFGGNQPQHF.

The rearrangement uses TRBV5-1 and TRBJ2-5; tentative D call: TRBD1 (6 bases). CDR1 is SGHRS and CDR2 is YFSETQ in the germline V gene. The CDR3 runs 15 residues. Between the trimmed V and J ends, which lost 6 bases and 1 base, there was a span of 16 bases. In DNA form, the CDR3 reads TGCGCCAGCAAGATGGGACACGGGTTCCAAGAGACCCAGTACTTC. It translates to CASKMGHGFQETQYF.

The chain couples TRBV2 to TRBJ1-5; D ambiguous. Trimming shortened V by 1 base and J by 4 bases, and 8 bases separated the two germline ends. The CDR3 is 14 residues long. Germline V CDR1 and CDR2: SNHLY, FYNNEI. The CDR3 nucleotides read TGTGCCAGCAGTGAAGAGGCGGGGAATCAGCCCCAGCATTTT. Encoded protein: CASSEEAGNQPQHF.

The gene calls are TRBV10-3 and TRBJ2-5; 8 bases map to TRBD2. Germline V CDR1 and CDR2: ENHRY, SYGVKD. V trimming: 6 bases; J trimming: 5 bases; junction bases outside the gene matches: 5. CDR3 length: 13 amino acids. The chain's CDR3 is CAISGGATETQYF. CDR3 sequence (DNA): TGTGCCATCAGCGGGGGGGCCACGGAGACCCAGTACTTC.

V usage is TRBV7-2 and J usage is TRBJ2-7, with TRBD2 matching 12 bases. This CDR3 comprises 14 residues. CDR1 and CDR2 (germline): SGHTA, FQGNSA. V trimming: 5 bases; J trimming: 9 bases; junction bases outside the gene matches: 8. The CDR3 region is CASSRTSGKMVQYF. The CDR3 nucleotides are TGTGCCAGCAGCCGGACTAGCGGGAAAATGGTGCAGTACTTC.

V and J are TRBV15 and TRBJ2-5; either TRBD1 or TRBD2 may fit D (5 bases each). With 1 base removed from V and 4 bases from J, the gap between germline ends came to 10 bases. This CDR3 is built from 14 residues. Germline V CDR1 and CDR2: LNHNV, YYDKDF (reference sequence). The CDR3 sequence is CATSRGGQGETQYF. As DNA, the CDR3 is TGTGCCACCAGCAGAGGAGGGCAGGGAGAGACCCAGTACTTC. Filled out from reference TRBV15 and TRBJ2-5, the complete variable domain reads DAMVIQNPRYQVTQFGKPVTLSCSQTLNHNVMYWYQQKSSQAPKLLFHYYDKDFNNEADTPDNFQSRRPNTSFCFLDIRSPGLGDTAMYLCATSRGGQGETQYFGPGTRLLVL.

This chain uses TRBV7-9 with TRBJ2-5; weak D call: TRBD2 (6 bases). The germline V gene has CDR1 SEHNR and CDR2 FQNEAQ (reference sequence). There are 15 residues in the CDR3. V lost 5 bases and J 5 bases, leaving 18 bases between the germline ends. In nucleotides, the CDR3 is TGTGCCAGCAGCGTCCGACTAGTAGTATTTGAGACCCAGTACTTC. This gives the protein CASSVRLVVFETQYF.

The chain couples TRBV7-9 to TRBJ2-2; D call uncertain. There are 13 residues in the CDR3. V lost 2 bases, J lost 6 bases, and 7 bases lay in between. Germline V gene data show CDR1 as SEHNR and CDR2 as FQNEAQ (reference sequence). CDR3 loop: CASSLNAPGELFF. The CDR3 DNA reads TGTGCCAGCAGCTTAAATGCGCCCGGGGAGCTGTTTTTT.

V usage is TRBV7-9 and J usage is TRBJ1-3; maybe TRBD1 (5 bases). The germline CDR1 and CDR2 sequences are SEHNR and FQNEAQ (reference sequence). The germline V and J ends were trimmed by 2 bases and 3 bases, with 14 bases remaining between them. CDR3 length: 16 amino acids. The chain's CDR3 is CASSLLLGESGNTIYF. The CDR3 DNA sequence: TGTGCCAGCAGCTTACTGCTGGGGGAAAGTGGAAACACCATATATTTT. Full variable domain (remainder filled in from reference TRBV7-9 and TRBJ1-3): DTGVSQNPRHKITKRGQNVTFRCDPISEHNRLYWYRQTLGQGPEFLTYFQNEAQLEKSRLLSDRFSAERPKGSFSTLEIQRTEQGDSAMYLCASSLLLGESGNTIYFGEGSWLTVV.

This clone was seen only a few times. The chain links TRBV12-5 to TRBJ2-2, with 11 positions matching TRBD2. V lost 2 bases, J lost 5 bases, and 4 bases stayed unmatched. This CDR3 is built from 16 residues. Germline values: CDR1 LGHNT, CDR2 FRNRAP. Here the CDR3 DNA reads TGTGCTAGTGGTTTGACTAGCGGGAGAGGTACCGGGGAGCTGTTTTTT. Amino acids: CASGLTSGRGTGELFF.

The chain employs TRBV18 and TRBJ2-4, with TRBD2 identical over 7 bases. V lost 6 bases, J lost 7 bases, and 12 bases stayed unmatched. There are 15 residues in the CDR3. Germline V CDR1 and CDR2: KGHSH, LQKENI. As DNA, the CDR3 is TGTGCCAGCTCTCAAAGAGGACTAGGTGGGAACATTCAGTACTTC. Amino acids: CASSQRGLGGNIQYF. The full variable domain, with the rest looked up from reference TRBV18 and TRBJ2-4, is NAGVMQNPRHLVRRRGQEARLRCSPMKGHSHVYWYRQLPEEGLKFMVYLQKENIIDESGMPKERFSAEFPKEGPSILRIQQVVRGDSAAYFCASSQRGLGGNIQYFGAGTRLSVL.

Points on this clone: A single base separates this from a much larger clone, so it may be a read error. The chain is built from TRBV7-8 and TRBJ2-2; possible D gene TRBD1, 5 bases. Trimming stripped 4 bases from V and 7 bases from J, with 7 bases between. The CDR3 sequence is 12 residues long. The germline gives CDR1 SGHVS, CDR2 FQNEAQ. The CDR3 bases are TGTGCCAGCAGCTCGGACATCGGGGAGCTGTTTTTT. Protein product: CASSSDIGELFF.

The genes are TRBV6-5 and TRBJ2-3; TRBD2 aligns across 9 bases. Germline V lookup: CDR1 MNHEY, CDR2 SVGAGI. Germline trimming cut 0 bases from V and 4 bases from J; bases unmatched to any gene: 5. The CDR3 covers 16 residues. CDR3 in DNA: TGTGCCAGCAGTTACTCACAGGGCGGGAGGGCAGATACGCAGTATTTT. It translates to CASSYSQGGRADTQYF.

The genes are TRBV6-4 and TRBJ2-3; D is unresolved. The CDR3 length is 11 residues. Germline loops: CDR1 MRHNA, CDR2 SNTAGT. V lost 10 bases and J 5 bases, leaving 10 bases between the germline ends. The CDR3 protein is CATKVGDTQYF. The DNA of the CDR3 is TGTGCCACCAAAGTAGGAGATACGCAGTATTTT.

This rearrangement joins TRBV11-1 to TRBJ2-5; 8 bases are shared with TRBD2. Losses at the gene ends were 2 bases for V and 4 bases for J; bases not matched to a gene: 9. Per the germline V gene, CDR1 is SGHAT and CDR2 is FQDESV (reference sequence). The CDR3 is 16 residues long. Written as DNA, the CDR3 is TGTGCCAGCAGCTTAAACGGACTAGCCGGTCGAGAGACCCAGTACTTC. The encoded protein is CASSLNGLAGRETQYF.

This chain links TRBV27 with TRBJ1-2; D gene ambiguous. The V gene's germline CDR1 is MNHEY and CDR2 SMNVEV (reference sequence). Trimming stripped 7 bases from V and 5 bases from J, with 20 bases between. This CDR3 comprises 15 residues. The CDR3: CASKPRGKPGYGYTF. CDR3 in DNA: TGTGCCAGCAAACCCCGTGGCAAGCCGGGGTATGGCTACACCTTC.

This clone was seen a handful of times. The chain recombines TRBV7-9 with TRBJ1-6; D remains ambiguous. CDR3 length: 11 amino acids. Deletions cut 5 bases from V and 11 bases from J, with 7 bases between. Germline V gives CDR1 SEHNR, CDR2 FQNEAQ (reference sequence). DNA for the CDR3: TGTGCCAGCAGCCCTGGAACACCCCTCCACTTT. It specifies CASSPGTPLHF.

The V gene is TRBV6-4, the J gene TRBJ2-7; D remains unclear. Germline-derived CDR1 and CDR2 are MRHNA and SNTAGT. The CDR3 sequence is 12 residues long. V was cut by 7 bases and J by 0 bases, with 7 bases left in between. DNA of the CDR3: TGTGCCAGCATCGGAGACTCCTACGAGCAGTACTTC. This codes for CASIGDSYEQYF.

CDR3 DNA sequence: TGTGCCAGCAGCTCGGGACTAGTCTATGAGCAGTTCTTC. It is translated as CASSSGLVYEQFF. The chain has TRBV11-2 and TRBJ2-1; 8 bases are a match to TRBD2. The germline V gene encodes CDR1 SGHAT and CDR2 FQNNGV. The CDR3 extends over 13 amino acids. J was trimmed by 8 bases and V by 4 bases; bases with no gene match: 4.

This clone was observed a few times. CDR3 bases: TGTGCCAGCAGACCGAGTTTTACTAGCGGGAGCGGTGAGTTCTTC. Amino acids: CASRPSFTSGSGEFF. The chain combines TRBV7-2 with TRBJ2-1, with 11 positions matching TRBD2. J was trimmed by 14 bases and V by 6 bases; bases with no gene match: 15. There are 15 residues in the CDR3. Germline lookup yields CDR1 SGHTA and CDR2 FQGNSA.

The chain joins TRBV25-1 to TRBJ2-3; D possibly matches TRBD1 or TRBD2 (5 bases each). Germline lookup yields CDR1 MGHDK and CDR2 SYGVNS. The CDR3 is made up of 13 amino acids. The V end lost 8 bases, the J end lost 2 bases, and 11 bases lay between the germline ends. This chain's CDR3 is CASRGPNTDTQYF. Written as DNA, the CDR3 is TGTGCCAGCCGGGGCCCCAACACAGATACGCAGTATTTT.

A few counts support this clone. The rearrangement uses TRBV10-2 and TRBJ1-2; D not resolved. Trimming stripped 4 bases from V and 0 bases from J, with 12 bases between. CDR3 length: 15 residues. The germline V gene encodes CDR1 WSHSY and CDR2 SAAADI. This CDR3 reads CASSVGATANYGYTF. The CDR3 DNA reads as TGCGCCAGCAGTGTGGGAGCCACAGCTAACTATGGCTACACCTTC.

The chain links TRBV11-2 to TRBJ2-1; 7 bases line up with TRBD1. V was clipped by 5 bases and J by 5 bases; unmatched bases: 15. The CDR3 runs 17 residues. Germline V lookup: CDR1 SGHAT, CDR2 FQNNGV. The CDR3 reads CASSLMPGTALHNEQFF. CDR3 DNA sequence: TGTGCCAGCAGCCTCATGCCCGGGACAGCACTCCACAATGAGCAGTTCTTC.

With regard to this clone: The sample contains more than one DNA sequence encoding this CDR3. This rearrangement joins TRBV5-1 to TRBJ1-2, with D hard to call. The V gene's germline CDR1 is SGHRS and CDR2 YFSETQ. CDR3 length: 13 residues. V shed 0 bases and J shed 3 bases, with 6 bases lying between them. This CDR3 is CASSLAGDYGYTF. CDR3 sequence (DNA): TGCGCCAGCAGCTTGGCCGGGGACTATGGCTACACCTTC.

The CDR3 DNA reads TGCGCCAGCAGCTTGGCCTTGGGCAATGAGCAGTTCTTC. It yields the protein CASSLALGNEQFF. The gene calls are TRBV5-1 and TRBJ2-1, with no clear D. Germline V gene sequence: CDR1 SGHRS, CDR2 YFSETQ. V was pared by 0 bases and J by 6 bases, with 7 bases between. This CDR3 comprises 13 residues.

Note on this clone: Other DNA sequences from this sample encode an identical CDR3 as well. The chain couples TRBV30 to TRBJ1-6; 8 nucleotides align to TRBD1. V lost 2 bases to trimming and J lost 10 bases; unmatched junction nucleotides: 4. This CDR3 is 13 amino acids long. From germline, CDR1 is GTSNPN and CDR2 SVGIG (reference sequence). CDR3 DNA sequence: TGTGCCTGGAGTTCAGGGGGCGGCTCACCCCTCCACTTT. Its protein is CAWSSGGGSPLHF.

J is TRBJ1-1 and V is TRBV30; no firm D call. The CDR3 is 14 residues long. Germline V lookup: CDR1 GTSNPN, CDR2 SVGIG (reference sequence). Trimming shortened V by 1 base and J by 4 bases, and 13 bases separated the two germline ends. The CDR3 loop reads CAWSEFPRITEAFF. The CDR3 nucleotides read TGTGCCTGGAGTGAGTTTCCGAGGATCACTGAAGCTTTCTTT.

CDR3 nucleotides: TGTGCCTGGAGTGCTAAGGGACCCTACGAGCAGTACTTC. Its protein product is CAWSAKGPYEQYF. The rearrangement joins TRBV30 to TRBJ2-7, with D perhaps TRBD1 or TRBD2 (5 bases each). Germline assignment: CDR1 GTSNPN and CDR2 SVGIG (reference sequence). The length of the CDR3 is 13 residues. V shed 1 base and J shed 2 bases, with 9 bases lying between them. Full variable domain (rest looked up from reference TRBV30 and TRBJ2-7): SQTIHQWPATLVQPVGSPLSLECTVEGTSNPNLYWYRQAAGRGLQLLFYSVGIGQISSEVPQNLSASRPQDRQFILSSKKLLLSDSGFYLCAWSAKGPYEQYFGPGTRLTVT.

On this clone itself: An end of the junction differs from the germline gene, which may be a read error. The gene calls are TRBV6-6 and TRBJ2-1; D might be TRBD1 (6 bases). The CDR3 length is 16 residues. CDR1 and CDR2 from the germline V gene are MNHNY and SVGAGI (reference sequence). The CDR3 bases are TGTGCCATCAGTCCACAGGGCCATTCCTCCTACAATGAGCAGTTCTTC. This sequence encodes CAISPQGHSSYNEQFF.